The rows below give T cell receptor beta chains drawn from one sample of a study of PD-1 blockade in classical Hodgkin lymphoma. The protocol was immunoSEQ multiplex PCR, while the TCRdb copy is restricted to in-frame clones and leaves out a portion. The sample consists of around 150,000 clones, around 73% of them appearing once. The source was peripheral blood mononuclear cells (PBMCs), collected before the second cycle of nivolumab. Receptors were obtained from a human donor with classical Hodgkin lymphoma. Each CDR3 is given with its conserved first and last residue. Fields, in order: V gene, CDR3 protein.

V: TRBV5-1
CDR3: CASRPDSLSNQPQHF

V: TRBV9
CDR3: CASSPGQENYGYTF

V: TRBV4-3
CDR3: CASSQDGVAGGQYF

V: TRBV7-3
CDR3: CASSSRTGDNEQFF

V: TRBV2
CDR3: CASSGTSGKGYTQYF

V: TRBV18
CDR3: CASSPGTGAYNEQFF

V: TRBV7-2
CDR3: CASRPGLADTGELFF

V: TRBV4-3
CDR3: CASSQVTDTDTQYF

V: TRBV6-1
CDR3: CASREANFYEQYF

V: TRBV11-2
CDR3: CASSLGLAGGLGEQFF

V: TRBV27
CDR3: CASSFSPGTVLWPQHF

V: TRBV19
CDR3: CASSIRGQGFSSQETQYF

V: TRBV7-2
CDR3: CASSSIGGNEQYF

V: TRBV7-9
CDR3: CASSLDRGPQHF

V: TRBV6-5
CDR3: CASTTQGSEAFF

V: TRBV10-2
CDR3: CASSELAGGHNNEQFF

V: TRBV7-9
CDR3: CASSSTTGQGYTF

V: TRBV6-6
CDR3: CASSSRVREAFF

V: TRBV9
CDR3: CASSTGQGRTDTQYF

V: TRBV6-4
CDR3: CASSPRTGGSYGYTF

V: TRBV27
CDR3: CASSLLGASSYEQYF

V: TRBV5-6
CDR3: CASSAGGRGAVDTEAFF

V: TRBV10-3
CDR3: CAISVQGAGEKLFF

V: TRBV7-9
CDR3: CASLGLGGRNTGELFF

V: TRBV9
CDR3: CASSVSPGQTSTDTQYF

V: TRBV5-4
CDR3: CASSPGLAGDDEQFF

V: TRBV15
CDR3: CATSRDIRGSGANVLTF

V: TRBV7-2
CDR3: CASSYSGRVSETQYF